This TCR beta chain comes out of a study of beta chain features in type 1 diabetes. Broader study findings: Cells that show high TCR expression could be over-represented by cDNA sequencing.

To note about this clone: The antigen is not known.

The study reverse transcribed the entire isolated RNA, so it sequenced expressed TCRB transcripts. Sequenced naive, central memory and regulatory T cell samples produced an average of around 3.9 million reads. TCRdb's copy holds only in-frame clones and misses some; the assay was immunoSEQ multiplex PCR. The sample lists 250,000 to 350,000 clones; approximately 15% were seen once. This receptor was identified in a man between 25 and 39 years old in good health. The sequencing sample was made of central memory CD4+ T cells from blood.

The CDR3 DNA reads TGTGCCAGCAGCTTAGACCAGGGAGGGCCCGAGACCCAGTACTTC. Its translation is CASSLDQGGPETQYF. The J gene is TRBJ2-5, the V gene TRBV7-9; the match to TRBD2 covers 7 bases. The V gene end was trimmed by 1 base and the J gene end by 5 bases; junction bases not matched to a gene: 7. CDR3 length equals 15 residues. Germline loops: CDR1 SEHNR, CDR2 FQNEAQ (reference sequence).